This TCR beta chain was observed in a study of T cell clonality in common variable immunodeficiency. Control and CVID samples contributed equal amounts of genomic DNA. The method was immunoSEQ multiplex PCR; TCRdb's version includes in-frame clones alone and lacks a portion of them. The sample has around 57,000 clones, none seen only once; the top ten hold around 3.2%. The study's findings and limits: CVID subjects showed higher TCRbeta clonality than healthy controls.

This clone was counted ten times or more. Antigen unknown. From the germline J gene comes the end of the CDR3, since the read stops 3 residues before it. CDR1 DFQATT and CDR2 SNEGSKA come from the germline V gene (reference sequence). The length of the CDR3 is 15 residues. V was shortened by 3 bases and J by 3 bases, with 18 bases between the two germline ends. The rearrangement joins TRBV20-1 to TRBJ2-7, with D possibly TRBD1 on 7 matching bases. The TCR sequence derives from a person aged 18-70 years in good health. The sequenced sample consisted of peripheral blood mononuclear cells. CDR3 amino acids: CSASAQGRRYYEQYF. The DNA read from the CDR3 is TGCAGTGCTAGTGCACAGGGGAGGAGGTACTACGAG.